This T cell receptor beta chain was obtained from a study of CD4+ T cells in melanoma. Of note for this clone: As yet, its antigen is unknown.

Profiled with immunoSEQ multiplex PCR; TCRdb holds only in-frame clones, not every one. The sample contains some 120,000 clones, around 93% of which appear only once. The CDR3 sequence is 12 residues long. CDR1 SGHAT and CDR2 FQNNGV come from the germline V gene. General observations from the study: Neoantigen-specific CD4+ T cells in melanoma reportedly had diverse differentiation states.

The chain joins TRBV11-2 to TRBJ2-5; D not resolved. The J call is doubtful: the DNA matches TRBJ2-7 better. Sequencing was done on a sample of peripheral blood. The origin of this receptor is a human donor with melanoma. The CDR3 coding sequence is TGTGCCAGCAGCTTACTCGGCTACGAGCAGTACTTC. This translates into CASSLLGYEQYF.